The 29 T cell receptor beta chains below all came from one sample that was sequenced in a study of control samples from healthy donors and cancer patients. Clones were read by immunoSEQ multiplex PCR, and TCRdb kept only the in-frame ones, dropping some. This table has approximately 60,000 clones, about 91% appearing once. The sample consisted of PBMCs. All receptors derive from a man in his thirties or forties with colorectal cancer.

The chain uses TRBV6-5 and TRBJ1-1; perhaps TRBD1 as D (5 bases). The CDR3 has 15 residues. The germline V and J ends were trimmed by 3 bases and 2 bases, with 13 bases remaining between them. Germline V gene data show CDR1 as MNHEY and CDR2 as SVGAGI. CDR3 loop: CASSYQGEGNTEAFF. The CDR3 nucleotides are TGTGCCAGCAGTTATCAGGGCGAGGGAAACACTGAAGCTTTCTTT.

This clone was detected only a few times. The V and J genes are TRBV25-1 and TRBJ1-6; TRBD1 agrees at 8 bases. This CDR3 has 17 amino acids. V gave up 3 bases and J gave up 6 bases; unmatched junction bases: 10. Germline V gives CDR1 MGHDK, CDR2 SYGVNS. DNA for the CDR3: TGTGCCAGCAGTGACCACGCGGGGACAGGAGTTAATTCACCCCTCCACTTT. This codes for CASSDHAGTGVNSPLHF.

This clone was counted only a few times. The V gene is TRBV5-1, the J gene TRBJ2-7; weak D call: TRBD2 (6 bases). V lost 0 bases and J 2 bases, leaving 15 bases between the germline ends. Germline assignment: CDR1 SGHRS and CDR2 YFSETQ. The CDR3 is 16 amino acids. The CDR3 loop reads CASSLEWGRMPYEQYF. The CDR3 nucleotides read TGCGCCAGCAGCTTGGAATGGGGGAGGATGCCCTACGAGCAGTACTTC.

The CDR3 loop reads CASSLGTGDTEAFF. The CDR3 DNA reads as TGTGCCAGCAGCCTCGGGACAGGGGACACTGAAGCTTTCTTT. The chain couples TRBV7-8 to TRBJ1-1; 10 bases agree with TRBD1. The CDR3 sequence is 14 residues long. After removal of 5 bases from V and 3 bases from J, the junction contained 3 bases not matched to a gene. Germline lookup yields CDR1 SGHVS and CDR2 FQNEAQ.

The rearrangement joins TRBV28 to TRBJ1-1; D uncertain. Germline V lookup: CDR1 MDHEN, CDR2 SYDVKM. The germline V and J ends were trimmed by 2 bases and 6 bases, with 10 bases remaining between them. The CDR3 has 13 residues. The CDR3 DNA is TGTGCCAGCAGTTTAGGTAAGGTAGCTGAAGCTTTCTTT. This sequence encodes CASSLGKVAEAFF.

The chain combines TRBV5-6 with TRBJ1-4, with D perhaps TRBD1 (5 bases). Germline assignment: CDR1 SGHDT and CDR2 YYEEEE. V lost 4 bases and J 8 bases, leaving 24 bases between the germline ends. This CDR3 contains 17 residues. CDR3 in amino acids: CASSPGWQGYAGEKLFF. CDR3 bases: TGTGCCAGCAGCCCGGGTTGGCAGGGCTACGCGGGAGAAAAACTGTTTTTT.

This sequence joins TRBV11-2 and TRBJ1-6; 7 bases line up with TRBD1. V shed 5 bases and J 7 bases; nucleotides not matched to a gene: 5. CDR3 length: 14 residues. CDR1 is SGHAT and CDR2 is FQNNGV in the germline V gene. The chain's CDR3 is CASSPQGRNSPLHF. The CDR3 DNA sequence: TGTGCCAGCAGCCCACAGGGGAGGAATTCACCCCTCCACTTT.

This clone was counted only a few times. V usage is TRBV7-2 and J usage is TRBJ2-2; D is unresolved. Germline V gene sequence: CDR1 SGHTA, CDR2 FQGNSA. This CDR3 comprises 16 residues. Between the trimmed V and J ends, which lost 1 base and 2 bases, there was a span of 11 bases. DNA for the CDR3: TGTGCCAGCAGCTTAGAATCGGTCAGAAACACCGGGGAGCTGTTTTTT. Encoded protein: CASSLESVRNTGELFF.

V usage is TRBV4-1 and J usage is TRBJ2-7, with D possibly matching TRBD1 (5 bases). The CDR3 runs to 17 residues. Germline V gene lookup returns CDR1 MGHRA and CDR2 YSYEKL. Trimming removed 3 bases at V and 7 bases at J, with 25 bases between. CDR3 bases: TGCGCCAGCAGCCAGGGGATTGACAGCCTCTGGGGTGGTGAGCAGTACTTC. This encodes CASSQGIDSLWGGEQYF.

As DNA, the CDR3 is TGTGCCAGTAGTAGCAACAGATTTCTGAACACCGGGGAGCTGTTTTTT. It translates to CASSSNRFLNTGELFF. The J gene is TRBJ2-2, the V gene TRBV19; D gene uncertain. Trimming left V 4 bases short and J 1 base short, with 13 bases between. CDR3 length: 16 residues. Germline V gene data show CDR1 as LNHDA and CDR2 as SQIVND (reference sequence).

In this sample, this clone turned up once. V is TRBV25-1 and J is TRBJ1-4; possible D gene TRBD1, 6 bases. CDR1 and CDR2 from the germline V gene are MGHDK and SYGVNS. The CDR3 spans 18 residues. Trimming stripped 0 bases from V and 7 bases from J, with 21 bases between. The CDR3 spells CASSEYKSSGARGEKLFF. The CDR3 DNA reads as TGTGCCAGCAGTGAATATAAGTCTTCGGGGGCGCGGGGTGAAAAACTGTTTTTT.

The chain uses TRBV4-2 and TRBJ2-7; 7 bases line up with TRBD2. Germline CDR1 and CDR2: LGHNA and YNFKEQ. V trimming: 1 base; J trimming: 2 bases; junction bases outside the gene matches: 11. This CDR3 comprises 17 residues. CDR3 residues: CASSQVSGGGRAYEQYF. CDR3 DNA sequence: TGTGCCAGCAGCCAAGTGTCAGGCGGGGGTAGGGCCTACGAGCAGTACTTC.

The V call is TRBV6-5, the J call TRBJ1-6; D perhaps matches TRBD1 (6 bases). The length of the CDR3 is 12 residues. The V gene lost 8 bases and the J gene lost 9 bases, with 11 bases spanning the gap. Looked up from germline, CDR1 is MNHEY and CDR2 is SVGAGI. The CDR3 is CASRRGGSPLHF. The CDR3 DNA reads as TGTGCCAGCCGGAGAGGGGGTTCACCCCTCCACTTT.

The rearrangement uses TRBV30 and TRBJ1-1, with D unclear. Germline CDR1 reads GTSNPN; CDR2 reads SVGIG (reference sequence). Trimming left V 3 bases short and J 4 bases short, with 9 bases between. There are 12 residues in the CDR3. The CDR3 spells CAWSPSGTEAFF. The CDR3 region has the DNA TGTGCCTGGAGCCCGAGCGGCACTGAAGCTTTCTTT.

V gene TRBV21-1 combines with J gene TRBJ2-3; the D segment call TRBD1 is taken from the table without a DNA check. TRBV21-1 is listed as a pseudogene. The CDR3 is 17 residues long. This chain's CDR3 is CASSNRGVLNGTDTQYF. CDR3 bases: TGTGCCAGCAGCAACAGGGGGGTTTTAAATGGGACAGATACGCAGTATTTT.

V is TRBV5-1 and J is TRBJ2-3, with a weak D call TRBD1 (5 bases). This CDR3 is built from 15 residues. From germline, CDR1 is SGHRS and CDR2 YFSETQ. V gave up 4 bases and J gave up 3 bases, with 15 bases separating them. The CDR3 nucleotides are TGCGCCAGCAGCCTAGAAGACAGAGGTACAGATACGCAGTATTTT. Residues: CASSLEDRGTDTQYF.

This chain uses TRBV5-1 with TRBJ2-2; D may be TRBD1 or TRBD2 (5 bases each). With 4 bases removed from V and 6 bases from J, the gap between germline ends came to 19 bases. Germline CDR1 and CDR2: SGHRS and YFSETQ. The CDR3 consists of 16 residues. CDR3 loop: CASSPWGSSSPGELFF. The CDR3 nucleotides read TGCGCCAGCAGCCCCTGGGGGTCGTCGTCGCCCGGGGAGCTGTTTTTT. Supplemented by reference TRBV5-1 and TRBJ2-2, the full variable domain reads KAGVTQTPRYLIKTRGQQVTLSCSPISGHRSVSWYQQTPGQGLQFLFEYFSETQRNKGNFPGRFSGRQFSNSRSEMNVSTLELGDSALYLCASSPWGSSSPGELFFGEGSRLTVL.

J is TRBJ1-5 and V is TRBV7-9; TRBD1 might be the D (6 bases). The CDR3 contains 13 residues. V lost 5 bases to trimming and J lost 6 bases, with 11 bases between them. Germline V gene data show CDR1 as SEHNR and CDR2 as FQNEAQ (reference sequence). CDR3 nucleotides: TGTGCCAGCAGCAGTGGGGGGCCTCAGCCCCAGCATTTT. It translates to CASSSGGPQPQHF.

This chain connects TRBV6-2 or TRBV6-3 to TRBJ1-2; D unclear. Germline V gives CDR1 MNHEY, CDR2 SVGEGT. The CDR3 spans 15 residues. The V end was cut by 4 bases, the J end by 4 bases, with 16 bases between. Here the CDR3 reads CASSLVGIFTYGYTF. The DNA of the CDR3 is TGTGCCAGCAGTTTAGTCGGGATTTTTACCTATGGCTACACCTTC.

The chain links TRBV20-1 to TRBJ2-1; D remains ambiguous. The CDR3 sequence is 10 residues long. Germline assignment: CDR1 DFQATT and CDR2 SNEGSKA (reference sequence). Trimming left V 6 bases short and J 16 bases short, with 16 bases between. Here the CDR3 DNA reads TGCAGTGCGCTTGGGCACCGTCATTTCTTC. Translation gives CSALGHRHFF.

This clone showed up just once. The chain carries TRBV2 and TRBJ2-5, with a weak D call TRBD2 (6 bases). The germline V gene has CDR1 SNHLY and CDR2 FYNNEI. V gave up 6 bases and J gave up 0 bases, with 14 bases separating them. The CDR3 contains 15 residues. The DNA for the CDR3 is TGTGCCAGCAGCCCGGAAGGCGGGGACCAAGAGACCCAGTACTTC. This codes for CASSPEGGDQETQYF. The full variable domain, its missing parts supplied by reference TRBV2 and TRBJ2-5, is EPEVTQTPSHQVTQMGQEVILRCVPISNHLYFYWYRQILGQKVEFLVSFYNNEISEKSEIFDDQFSVERPDGSNFTLKIRSTKLEDSAMYFCASSPEGGDQETQYFGPGTRLLVL.

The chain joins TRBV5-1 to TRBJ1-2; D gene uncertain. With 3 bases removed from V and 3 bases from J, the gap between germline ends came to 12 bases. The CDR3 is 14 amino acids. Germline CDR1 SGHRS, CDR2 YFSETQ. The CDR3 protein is CASSYDGSDYGYTF. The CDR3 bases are TGCGCCAGCAGCTACGACGGCTCCGACTATGGCTACACCTTC.

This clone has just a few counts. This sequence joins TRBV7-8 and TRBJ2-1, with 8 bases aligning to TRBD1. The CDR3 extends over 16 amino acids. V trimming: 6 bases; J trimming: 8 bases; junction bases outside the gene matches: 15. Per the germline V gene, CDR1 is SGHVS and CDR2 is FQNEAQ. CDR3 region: CASSRGTGGPLDEQFF. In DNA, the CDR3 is TGTGCCAGCAGTCGGGGGACAGGAGGTCCCCTGGATGAGCAGTTCTTC.

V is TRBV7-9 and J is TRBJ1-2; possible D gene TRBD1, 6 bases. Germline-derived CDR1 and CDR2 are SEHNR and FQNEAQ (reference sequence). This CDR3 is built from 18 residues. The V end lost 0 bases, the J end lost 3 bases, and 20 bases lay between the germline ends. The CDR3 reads CASSLATGFRMGDYGYTF. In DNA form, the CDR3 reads TGTGCCAGCAGCTTAGCGACAGGATTTAGAATGGGTGACTATGGCTACACCTTC. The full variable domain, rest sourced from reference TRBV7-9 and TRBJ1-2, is DTGVSQNPRHKITKRGQNVTFRCDPISEHNRLYWYRQTLGQGPEFLTYFQNEAQLEKSRLLSDRFSAERPKGSFSTLEIQRTEQGDSAMYLCASSLATGFRMGDYGYTFGSGTRLTVV.

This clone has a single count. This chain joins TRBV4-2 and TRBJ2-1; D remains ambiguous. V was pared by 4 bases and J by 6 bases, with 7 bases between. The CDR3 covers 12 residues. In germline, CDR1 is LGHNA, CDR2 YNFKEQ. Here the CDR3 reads CASSPQVNEQFF. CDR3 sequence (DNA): TGTGCCAGCAGCCCTCAGGTCAATGAGCAGTTCTTC.

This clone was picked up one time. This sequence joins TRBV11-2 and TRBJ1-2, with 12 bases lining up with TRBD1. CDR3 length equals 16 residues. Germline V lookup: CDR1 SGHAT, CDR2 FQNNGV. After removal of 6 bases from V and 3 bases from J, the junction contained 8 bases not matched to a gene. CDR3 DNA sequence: TGTGCCAGCAGAAGAACGGGACAGGGGGCGTACTATGGCTACACCTTC. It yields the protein CASRRTGQGAYYGYTF.

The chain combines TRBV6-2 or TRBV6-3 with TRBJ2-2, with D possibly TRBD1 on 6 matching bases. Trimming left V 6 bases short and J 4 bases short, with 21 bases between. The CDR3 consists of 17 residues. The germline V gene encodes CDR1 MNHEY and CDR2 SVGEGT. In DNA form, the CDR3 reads TGTGCCAGCAGCAATTCTAGGATGGACAGCTTCACCGGGGAGCTGTTTTTT. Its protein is CASSNSRMDSFTGELFF.

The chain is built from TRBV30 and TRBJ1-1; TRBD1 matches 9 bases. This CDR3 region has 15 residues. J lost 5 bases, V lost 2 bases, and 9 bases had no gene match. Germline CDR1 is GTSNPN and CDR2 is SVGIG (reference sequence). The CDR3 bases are TGTGCCTGGAGTATGTGGGACAGGGTAAGAACTGAAGCTTTCTTT. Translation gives CAWSMWDRVRTEAFF.

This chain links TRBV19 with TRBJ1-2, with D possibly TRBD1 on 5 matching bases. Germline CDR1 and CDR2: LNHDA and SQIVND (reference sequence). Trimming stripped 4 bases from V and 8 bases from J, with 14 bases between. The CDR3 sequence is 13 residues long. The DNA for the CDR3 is TGTGCCAGTAGTACCCTCCGGGACGAAGGCTACACCTTC. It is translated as CASSTLRDEGYTF.